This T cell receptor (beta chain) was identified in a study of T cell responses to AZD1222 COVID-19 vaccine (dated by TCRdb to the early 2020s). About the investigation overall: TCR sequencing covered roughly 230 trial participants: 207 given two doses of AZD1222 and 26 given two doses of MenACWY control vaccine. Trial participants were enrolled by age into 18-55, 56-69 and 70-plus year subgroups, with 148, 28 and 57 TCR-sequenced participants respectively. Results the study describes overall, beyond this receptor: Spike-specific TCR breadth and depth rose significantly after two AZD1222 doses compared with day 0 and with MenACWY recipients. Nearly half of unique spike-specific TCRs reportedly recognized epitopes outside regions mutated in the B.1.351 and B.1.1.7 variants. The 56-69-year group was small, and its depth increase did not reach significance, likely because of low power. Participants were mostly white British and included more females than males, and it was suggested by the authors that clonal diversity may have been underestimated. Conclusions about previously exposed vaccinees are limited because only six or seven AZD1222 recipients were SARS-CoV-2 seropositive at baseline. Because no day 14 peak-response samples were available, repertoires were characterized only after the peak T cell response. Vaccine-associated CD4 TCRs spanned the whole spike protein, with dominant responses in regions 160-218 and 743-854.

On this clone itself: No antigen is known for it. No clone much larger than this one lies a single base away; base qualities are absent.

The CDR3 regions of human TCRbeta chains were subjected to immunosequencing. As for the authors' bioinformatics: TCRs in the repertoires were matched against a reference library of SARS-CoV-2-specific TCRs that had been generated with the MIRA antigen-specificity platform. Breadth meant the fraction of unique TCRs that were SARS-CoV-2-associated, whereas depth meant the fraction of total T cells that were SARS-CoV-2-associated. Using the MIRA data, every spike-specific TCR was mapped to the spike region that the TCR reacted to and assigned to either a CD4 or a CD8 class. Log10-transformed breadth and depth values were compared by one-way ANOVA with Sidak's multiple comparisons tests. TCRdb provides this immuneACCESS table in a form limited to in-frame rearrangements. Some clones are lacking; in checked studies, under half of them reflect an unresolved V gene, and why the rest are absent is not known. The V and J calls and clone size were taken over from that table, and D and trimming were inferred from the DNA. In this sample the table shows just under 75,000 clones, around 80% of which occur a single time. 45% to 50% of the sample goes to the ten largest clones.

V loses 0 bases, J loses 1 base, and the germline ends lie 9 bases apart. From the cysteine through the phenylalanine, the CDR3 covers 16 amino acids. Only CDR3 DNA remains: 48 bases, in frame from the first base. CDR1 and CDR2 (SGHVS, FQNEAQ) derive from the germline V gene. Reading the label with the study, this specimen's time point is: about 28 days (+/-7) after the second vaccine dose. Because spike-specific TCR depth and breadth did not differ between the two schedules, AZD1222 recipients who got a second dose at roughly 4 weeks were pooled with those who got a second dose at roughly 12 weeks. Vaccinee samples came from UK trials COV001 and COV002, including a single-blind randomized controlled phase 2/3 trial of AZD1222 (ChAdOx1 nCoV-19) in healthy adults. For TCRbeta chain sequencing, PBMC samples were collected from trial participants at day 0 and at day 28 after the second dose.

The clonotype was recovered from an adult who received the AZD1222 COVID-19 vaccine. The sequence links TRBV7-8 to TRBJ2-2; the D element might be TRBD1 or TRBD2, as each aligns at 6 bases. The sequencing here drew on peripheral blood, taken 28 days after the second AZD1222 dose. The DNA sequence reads TGTGCCAGCAGCTTAGCGAGGGGGGAGAACACCGGGGAGCTGTTTTTT. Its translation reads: CASSLARGENTGELFF. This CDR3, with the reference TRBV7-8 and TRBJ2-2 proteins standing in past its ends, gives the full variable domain GAGVSQSPRYKVAKRGQDVALRCDPISGHVSLFWYQQALGQGPEFLTYFQNEAQLDKSGLPSDRFFAERPEGSVSTLKIQRTQQEDSAVYLCASSLARGENTGELFFGEGSRLTVL.